Listed below are T cell receptor beta chains from one sample, sequenced in a study of T cell responses to AZD1222 COVID-19 vaccine. Data came from immunoSEQ multiplex PCR; TCRdb stores just in-frame clones and leaves some out. The sample has 200,000 or so clones; 87% are singletons. Sample: peripheral blood, taken on day 0 of MenACWY control vaccination. Receptors originate from an adult in good health. CDR3s include the opening cysteine and the closing phenylalanine or tryptophan. D genes are given only for firm matches. A row's size may be missing; if present it is once, few, many or a size class.

J	size	D	V	length	CDR3	DNA
TRBJ2-2	once	.	TRBV3-1/TRBV3-2	15	CASSHPNMPGAELFF	TGTGCCAGCAGCCACCCCAACATGCCCGGGGCCGAGCTGTTTTTT
TRBJ2-1	.	.	TRBV28	14	CASSQGDVINEQFF	TGTGCCAGCAGTCAAGGGGATGTCATCAATGAGCAGTTCTTC
TRBJ1-5	.	.	TRBV11-2	14	CASSLGGSNQPQHF	TGTGCCAGCAGCTTGGGGGGGAGCAATCAGCCCCAGCATTTT
TRBJ2-3	.	TRBD2	TRBV7-9	16	CASSAGLAGGTDTQYF	TGTGCCAGCAGCGCCGGACTAGCGGGGGGCACAGATACGCAGTATTTT
TRBJ2-7	.	.	TRBV6-5	15	CASSYSIQGGSEQYF	TGTGCCAGCAGTTACTCGATACAGGGAGGAAGCGAGCAGTACTTC
TRBJ2-5	.	.	TRBV6-1	16	CASSAGSQAGGETQYF	TGTGCCAGCAGTGCGGGAAGCCAGGCTGGGGGTGAGACCCAGTACTTC
TRBJ1-6	.	.	TRBV28	14	CATDTSSYNSPLHF	TGTGCCACCGACACGAGCTCCTATAATTCACCCCTCCACTTT
TRBJ1-1	few	.	TRBV27	15	CASSRTGWGVTEAFF	TGTGCCAGCAGCAGAACGGGCTGGGGGGTCACTGAAGCTTTCTTT
TRBJ2-7	.	.	TRBV27	13	CASSLGVGYEQYF	TGTGCCAGCAGTTTAGGGGTAGGCTACGAGCAGTACTTC
TRBJ2-1	.	TRBD2	TRBV19	15	CASSPRTSGGNEQFF	TGTGCCAGTAGTCCCCGGACTAGCGGGGGTAATGAGCAGTTCTTC
TRBJ1-5	few	.	TRBV7-9	15	CASSAAQDRNQPQHF	TGTGCCAGCAGCGCCGCCCAGGACAGAAATCAGCCCCAGCATTTT
TRBJ2-5	.	.	TRBV27	14	CASSLTPTRPFTYF	TGTGCCAGCAGTTTAACCCCAACTAGGCCGTTCACGTACTTC
TRBJ2-2	.	.	TRBV7-5	17	CVRSLVRSRGATGELFF	TGTGTCAGAAGCTTAGTGCGGTCTCGGGGGGCTACCGGGGAGCTGTTTTTT
TRBJ2-3	.	TRBD2	TRBV5-1	16	CASSLGVAGGTDTQYF	TGCGCCAGCAGCCTGGGGGTCGCGGGAGGCACAGATACGCAGTATTTT
TRBJ1-4	few	TRBD1	TRBV28	15	CASSPPGQGGEKLFF	TGTGCCAGCAGCCCCCCGGGACAGGGAGGTGAAAAACTGTTTTTT
TRBJ1-6	.	.	TRBV4-2	14	CASSLPRGDSPLHF	TGTGCCAGCAGCCTTCCGAGGGGTGATTCACCCCTCCACTTT
TRBJ1-1	.	.	TRBV9	15	CASSVAPEENTEAFF	TGTGCCAGCAGCGTAGCTCCGGAGGAGAACACTGAAGCTTTCTTT
TRBJ2-5	.	TRBD2	TRBV9	13	CASSVGTSGSQYF	TGTGCCAGCAGCGTAGGGACTAGCGGCTCCCAGTACTTC
TRBJ2-1	.	.	TRBV27	14	CASREGTAYNEQFF	TGTGCCAGCAGGGAAGGGACCGCCTACAATGAGCAGTTCTTC
TRBJ2-3	.	.	TRBV4-2	16	CASSQDPPPSTDTQYF	TGTGCCAGCAGCCAAGACCCCCCTCCTAGCACAGATACGCAGTATTTT
TRBJ2-3	.	TRBD2	TRBV2	18	CASSEARSQLAGGTTQYF	TGTGCCAGCAGTGAAGCGAGAAGCCAGCTAGCGGGGGGTACTACGCAGTATTTT
TRBJ1-5	few	.	TRBV4-3	14	CASSLSRGNQPQHF	TGCGCCAGCAGTCTAAGCAGAGGCAATCAGCCCCAGCATTTT
TRBJ1-1	.	.	TRBV7-9	15	CASSLVEGRGTEAFF	TGTGCCAGCAGCTTAGTAGAGGGGAGGGGCACTGAAGCTTTCTTT
TRBJ2-3	few	TRBD2	TRBV29-1	18	CSVVGTSGSSGTTDTQYF	TGCAGCGTTGTCGGGACTAGCGGCTCTAGTGGGACCACAGATACGCAGTATTTT
TRBJ2-3	.	.	TRBV6-1	14	CASSDTGEADTQYF	TGTGCCAGCAGTGATACAGGGGAGGCAGATACGCAGTATTTT
TRBJ1-5	.	TRBD1	TRBV27	18	CASSLWGDRAQGNQPQHF	TGTGCCAGCAGTTTATGGGGTGACAGGGCCCAAGGTAATCAGCCCCAGCATTTT
TRBJ1-6	.	TRBD1	TRBV9	16	CASSERQGGDNSPLHF	TGTGCCAGCAGCGAAAGACAGGGAGGTGATAATTCACCCCTCCACTTT
TRBJ2-2	once	.	TRBV6-5	14	CASPSGVDTGELFF	TGTGCCAGCCCATCAGGGGTGGACACCGGGGAGCTGTTTTTT
TRBJ1-5	.	.	TRBV9	15	CASSVGIGGGQPQHF	TGTGCCAGCAGCGTAGGAATAGGAGGAGGTCAGCCCCAGCATTTT
TRBJ2-7	.	TRBD1	TRBV7-9	15	CASSLTGTGAYEQYF	TGTGCCAGCAGTCTAACCGGGACAGGGGCCTACGAGCAGTACTTC
TRBJ2-5	.	.	TRBV20-1	13	CSASKGFGETQYF	TGCAGTGCTAGTAAGGGGTTCGGGGAGACCCAGTACTTC
TRBJ1-6	.	.	TRBV13	18	CASSPPVSSVSYNSPLHF	TGTGCCAGCAGCCCTCCGGTCAGTTCAGTTTCCTATAATTCACCCCTCCACTTT
TRBJ1-5	once	TRBD1	TRBV27	15	CASSVYRGVGQPQHF	TGTGCCAGCAGTGTTTACAGGGGGGTAGGTCAGCCCCAGCATTTT
TRBJ1-2	once	TRBD1	TRBV5-1	17	CASSLGQGKNVGYGYTF	TGCGCCAGCAGCTTGGGACAGGGAAAGAACGTTGGCTATGGCTACACCTTC
TRBJ1-5	.	.	TRBV7-2	12	CASSLDRQPQHF	TGTGCCAGCAGCTTAGACCGTCAGCCCCAGCATTTT
TRBJ2-5	.	.	TRBV5-1	14	CASSFNRTKETQYF	TGCGCCAGCAGCTTTAACAGGACTAAAGAGACCCAGTACTTC
TRBJ1-1	.	.	TRBV5-4	16	CASSPGGGHQNTEAFF	TGTGCCAGCAGCCCTGGAGGGGGACACCAGAACACTGAAGCTTTCTTT
TRBJ1-3	.	.	TRBV5-8	15	CASSPSLGGGNTIYF	TGTGCCAGCAGCCCCTCCCTGGGAGGTGGAAACACCATATATTTT
TRBJ1-2	.	.	TRBV29-1	12	CSVEESGIGYTF	TGCAGCGTTGAAGAGTCGGGCATCGGCTACACCTTC
TRBJ2-7	few	.	TRBV14	15	CASSQRHFTPYEQYF	TGTGCCAGCAGCCAAAGACATTTCACCCCCTACGAGCAGTACTTC
TRBJ1-2	.	TRBD1	TRBV4-3	15	CASSQERDRGYGYTF	TGCGCCAGCAGCCAAGAGCGCGACAGGGGTTATGGCTACACCTTC
TRBJ1-4	.	.	TRBV4-1	16	CASSQDGPGTNEKLFF	TGCGCCAGCAGCCAAGATGGCCCGGGCACTAATGAAAAACTGTTTTTT
TRBJ2-4	.	.	TRBV6-2/TRBV6-3	14	CASRYRGPQGIQYF	TGTGCCAGCAGGTACCGGGGGCCCCAGGGCATTCAGTACTTC
TRBJ2-6	.	.	TRBV24-1	13	CATQGFGANVLTF	TGTGCCACCCAGGGTTTTGGGGCCAACGTCCTGACTTTC
TRBJ2-1	.	.	TRBV3-1/TRBV3-2	13	CASSQTENNEQFF	TGTGCCAGCAGCCAAACTGAGAACAATGAGCAGTTCTTC